One and the same sample provided the 32 T cell receptor beta chains below, sequenced in a study of T cells in localized non-small cell lung cancer. Repertoires were generated with immunoSEQ multiplex PCR, while TCRdb's copy carries only in-frame clones and drops some. This sample carries about 10,000 clones, approximately 81% of them seen once, and the ten largest clones take roughly 8.6%. The sample here was peripheral blood, taken before any cancer treatment. All receptors come from a male donor aged 60 or over with stage III lung adenocarcinoma.

V and J are TRBV5-1 and TRBJ2-7; 12 bases align to TRBD2. The germline CDR1 and CDR2 sequences are SGHRS and YFSETQ. The CDR3 contains 15 residues. V shed 0 bases, J shed 3 bases, and the junction held 1 base outside the gene matches. The CDR3 region is CASSLGTSGNYEQYF. CDR3 sequence (DNA): TGCGCCAGCAGCTTGGGGACTAGCGGGAACTACGAGCAGTACTTC.

This clone was seen once. The chain couples TRBV19 to TRBJ2-7, with D possibly TRBD1 on 5 matching bases. Between the trimmed V and J ends, which lost 1 base and 0 bases, there was a span of 7 bases. The CDR3 length is 14 residues. CDR1 and CDR2 (germline): LNHDA, SQIVND (reference sequence). The CDR3 DNA is TGTGCCAGTAGTATAGGGCAGGGCTCCTACGAGCAGTACTTC. Translating it yields CASSIGQGSYEQYF.

The chain couples TRBV19 to TRBJ1-1; D not certain. With 2 bases removed from V and 1 base from J, the gap between germline ends came to 5 bases. The CDR3 runs to 13 residues. CDR1 is LNHDA and CDR2 is SQIVND in the germline V gene (reference sequence). For the CDR3, the DNA is TGTGCCAGTAGTATAAGCAGGAACACTGAAGCTTTCTTT. Translated, it gives CASSISRNTEAFF. Filled out from reference TRBV19 and TRBJ1-1, the complete variable domain reads DGGITQSPKYLFRKEGQNVTLSCEQNLNHDAMYWYRQDPGQGLRLIYYSQIVNDFQKGDIAEGYSVSREKKESFPLTVTSAQKNPTAFYLCASSISRNTEAFFGQGTRLTVV.

The chain uses TRBV19 and TRBJ2-1, with D possibly being TRBD1 (5 bases). The germline V and J ends were trimmed by 0 bases and 0 bases, with 21 bases remaining between them. Germline-derived CDR1 and CDR2 are LNHDA and SQIVND (reference sequence). The CDR3 spans 20 residues. The CDR3 DNA follows: TGTGCCAGTAGTATAGAGACAGCCCCTTCCCGGTCTCTCTCCTACAATGAGCAGTTCTTC. Translation gives CASSIETAPSRSLSYNEQFF. The full variable domain, in which reference TRBV19 and TRBJ2-1 provide the parts outside the CDR3, is DGGITQSPKYLFRKEGQNVTLSCEQNLNHDAMYWYRQDPGQGLRLIYYSQIVNDFQKGDIAEGYSVSREKKESFPLTVTSAQKNPTAFYLCASSIETAPSRSLSYNEQFFGPGTRLTVL.

The CDR3 DNA reads as TGTGCCAGCAGCTTAGAAGGGCCTTACGAGCAGTACTTC. Residues: CASSLEGPYEQYF. This chain uses TRBV7-2 with TRBJ2-7; D uncertain. This CDR3 is built from 13 residues. Germline V gives CDR1 SGHTA, CDR2 FQGNSA. V lost 1 base and J lost 4, with 8 bases in between.

The V call is TRBV5-1, the J call TRBJ2-3; possible D gene TRBD2, 6 bases. Trimming removed 2 bases from V and 2 bases from J, with 9 bases in between. Germline V gives CDR1 SGHRS, CDR2 YFSETQ. The CDR3 totals 14 residues. The CDR3 coding sequence is TGCGCCAGCAGCTTCGGACTAAACACAGATACGCAGTATTTT. It codes for CASSFGLNTDTQYF. Together with reference TRBV5-1 and TRBJ2-3, the CDR3 gives the full variable domain: KAGVTQTPRYLIKTRGQQVTLSCSPISGHRSVSWYQQTPGQGLQFLFEYFSETQRNKGNFPGRFSGRQFSNSRSEMNVSTLELGDSALYLCASSFGLNTDTQYFGPGTRLTVL.

This chain links TRBV2 with TRBJ1-5; 8 nucleotides line up with TRBD1. Unmatched junction bases numbered 4, after V lost 7 bases and J lost 2 bases. Germline CDR1 and CDR2: SNHLY and FYNNEI. The CDR3 consists of 14 residues. Here the CDR3 DNA reads TGTGCCAGCAATGGACAGGGCCGCAATCAGCCCCAGCATTTT. Residues: CASNGQGRNQPQHF.

The V and J genes are TRBV27 and TRBJ2-5; either TRBD1 or TRBD2 may fit D (6 bases each). Trimming took off 4 bases at V and 6 bases at J, with 12 bases between the two ends. The germline CDR1 and CDR2 sequences are MNHEY and SMNVEV (reference sequence). The CDR3 is 13 residues long. The CDR3 bases are TGTGCCAGCAGTTCAACAGGGAGGAAGACCCAGTACTTC. Translation gives CASSSTGRKTQYF.

This sequence joins TRBV6-1 and TRBJ2-2; D gene ambiguous. Trimming left V 3 bases short and J 7 bases short, with 9 bases between. Germline CDR1 MNHNS, CDR2 SASEGT. The CDR3 contains 13 residues. In DNA form, the CDR3 reads TGTGCCAGCAGTGATAAAGGGATCGGGGAGCTGTTTTTT. Translation gives CASSDKGIGELFF.

This sequence joins TRBV4-3 and TRBJ2-1; D call uncertain. This CDR3 comprises 16 residues. Trimming stripped 2 bases from V and 0 bases from J, with 11 bases between. Germline assignment: CDR1 LGHNA and CDR2 YSLEER. CDR3 coding DNA: TGCGCCAGCAGCCAAACCCAGATAAGCTCCTACAATGAGCAGTTCTTC. Protein: CASSQTQISSYNEQFF.

This rearrangement joins TRBV5-1 to TRBJ1-2; the D gene is possibly TRBD1 (6 bases). Germline V lookup: CDR1 SGHRS, CDR2 YFSETQ. Trimming cost V 1 base and J 7 bases, with 17 bases left between them. This CDR3 is built from 15 residues. In DNA, the CDR3 is TGCGCCAGCAGCTTGTTGGGGGGCGAGTCCGCTGGCTACACCTTC. The encoded protein is CASSLLGGESAGYTF.

This clone has only a few counts. The chain uses TRBV10-3 and TRBJ2-1; TRBD2 is a possible D gene (6 bases). CDR3 length: 12 amino acids. The V and J ends lost 11 bases and 7 bases respectively, with 15 bases between them. Germline V gene lookup returns CDR1 ENHRY and CDR2 SYGVKD. This CDR3 is CASRGSRNEQFF. The DNA for the CDR3 is TGTGCCTCCCGGGGGAGTAGGAATGAGCAGTTCTTC.

V and J are TRBV18 and TRBJ2-3; D is ambiguous. CDR3 size: 12 residues. The V gene's germline CDR1 is KGHSH and CDR2 LQKENI. The germline V and J ends were trimmed by 6 bases and 2 bases, with 6 bases remaining between them. Written as DNA, the CDR3 is TGTGCCAGCTCTCTGAACACAGATACGCAGTATTTT. Encoded protein: CASSLNTDTQYF.

The gene calls are TRBV19 and TRBJ2-5; D possibly uses TRBD1 or TRBD2 (5 bases each). V lost 4 bases, J lost 2 bases, and 17 bases lay in between. The length of the CDR3 is 16 residues. Germline assignment: CDR1 LNHDA and CDR2 SQIVND (reference sequence). The CDR3 coding sequence is TGTGCCAGTAGTAGGGTCTCGGGGCCACCGCAAGAGACCCAGTACTTC. Translated: CASSRVSGPPQETQYF.

V gene TRBV9 combines with J gene TRBJ2-2, with TRBD1 matching over 10 bases. Unmatched junction bases numbered 7, after V lost 4 bases and J lost 7 bases. The CDR3 runs to 15 residues. Germline V gene lookup returns CDR1 SGDLS and CDR2 YYNGEE. The CDR3 protein is CASSPRQGAGGELFF. CDR3 nucleotide sequence: TGTGCCAGCAGCCCTCGACAGGGGGCGGGCGGGGAGCTGTTTTTT. The full variable domain, rest sourced from reference TRBV9 and TRBJ2-2, is DSGVTQTPKHLITATGQRVTLRCSPRSGDLSVYWYQQSLDQGLQFLIQYYNGEERAKGNILERFSAQQFPDLHSELNLSSLELGDSALYFCASSPRQGAGGELFFGEGSRLTVL.

V gene TRBV6-7 combines with J gene TRBJ2-3, with D perhaps being TRBD1 or TRBD2 (5 bases each). TRBV6-7 is filed as an ORF, its function uncertain. Deletions cut 5 bases from V and 6 bases from J, with 12 bases between. The CDR3 consists of 13 residues. CDR3 protein: CASSGYGADTQYF. The CDR3 nucleotides read TGTGCCAGCAGTGGCTACGGGGCCGATACGCAGTATTTT.

The genes are TRBV5-1 and TRBJ2-2; 9 bases are a match to TRBD1. CDR3 size: 15 residues. Trimming at V came to 4 bases and at J to 2 bases, leaving 3 bases not matched to a gene. Germline CDR1 reads SGHRS; CDR2 reads YFSETQ. Written as DNA, the CDR3 is TGCGCCAGCAGCCAGGGACAGGGAAACACCGGGGAGCTGTTTTTT. Translating it yields CASSQGQGNTGELFF.

The chain couples TRBV19 to TRBJ2-1; D is ambiguous. The CDR3 consists of 13 residues. Per the germline V gene, CDR1 is LNHDA and CDR2 is SQIVND (reference sequence). The V gene lost 6 bases and the J gene lost 0 bases, with 6 bases spanning the gap. The CDR3 protein is CASREPSYNEQFF. CDR3 DNA sequence: TGTGCCAGTAGGGAACCCTCCTACAATGAGCAGTTCTTC.

The chain joins TRBV4-3 to TRBJ1-4; D remains ambiguous. The germline CDR1 and CDR2 sequences are LGHNA and YSLEER. CDR3 length: 14 residues. V was trimmed by 1 base and J by 12 bases, leaving 15 bases between them. The CDR3 DNA follows: TGCGCCAGCAGCCAAGTTGGGAAGGGCTACGAACTGTTTTTT. This gives the protein CASSQVGKGYELFF.

The chain combines TRBV5-4 with TRBJ2-7; 8 nucleotides agree with TRBD1. In germline, CDR1 is SGHNT, CDR2 YYREEE (reference sequence). The ends lost 4 bases at V and 0 bases at J; junction bases unmatched: 6. The CDR3 is 15 residues long. The CDR3 DNA sequence: TGTGCCAGCAGCAGGGGACAGGACATCTCCTACGAGCAGTACTTC. Its protein is CASSRGQDISYEQYF.

This chain joins TRBV7-9 and TRBJ1-4; 7 bases line up with TRBD1. The ends lost 4 bases at V and 0 bases at J; junction bases unmatched: 8. This CDR3 is built from 17 residues. Per germline, CDR1 SEHNR and CDR2 FQNEAQ (reference sequence). The CDR3 DNA follows: TGTGCCAGCAGCTACAGGGGAGTTTATTCAACTAATGAAAAACTGTTTTTT. Protein product: CASSYRGVYSTNEKLFF.

This sequence joins TRBV9 and TRBJ2-7; a possible D gene is TRBD2 (6 bases). The length of the CDR3 is 16 residues. Germline V gene lookup returns CDR1 SGDLS and CDR2 YYNGEE. The ends were cut back, 0 bases at V and 0 bases at J, with 13 bases in the middle. The CDR3 nucleotides are TGTGCCAGCAGCGTAGGCGGGCGGGGTAGCTCCTACGAGCAGTACTTC. This encodes CASSVGGRGSSYEQYF. Combining the CDR3 with reference TRBV9 and TRBJ2-7 gives the whole variable domain DSGVTQTPKHLITATGQRVTLRCSPRSGDLSVYWYQQSLDQGLQFLIQYYNGEERAKGNILERFSAQQFPDLHSELNLSSLELGDSALYFCASSVGGRGSSYEQYFGPGTRLTVT.

V gene TRBV27 combines with J gene TRBJ1-3; D perhaps matches TRBD1 (6 bases). Trimming left V 3 bases short and J 0 bases short, with 9 bases between. Germline-derived CDR1 and CDR2 are MNHEY and SMNVEV (reference sequence). CDR3 size: 15 residues. In DNA, the CDR3 is TGTGCCAGCAGTTTGGACAGCTCCTCTGGAAACACCATATATTTT. Its protein is CASSLDSSSGNTIYF.

This chain uses TRBV21-1 with TRBJ2-1; no check of the table's D call, TRBD2, against the DNA was made. TRBV21-1 is given as a pseudogene. The CDR3 has 18 amino acids. CDR3 sequence reads: CASSKVQEIALSYNEQFF. DNA of the CDR3: TGTGCCAGCAGCAAAGTACAAGAGATAGCCCTTTCCTACAATGAGCAGTTCTTC.

The chain combines TRBV27 with TRBJ1-1; D perhaps matches TRBD1 (5 bases). This CDR3 has 14 amino acids. Germline V gives CDR1 MNHEY, CDR2 SMNVEV (reference sequence). V lost 4 bases and J lost 1, with 10 bases in between. The CDR3 region is CASSSRAPNTEAFF. As DNA, the CDR3 is TGTGCCAGCAGTTCCAGGGCCCCGAACACTGAAGCTTTCTTT.

J is TRBJ2-3 and V is TRBV19; 11 nucleotides agree with TRBD2. There are 15 residues in the CDR3. CDR1 is LNHDA and CDR2 is SQIVND in the germline V gene (reference sequence). The trim removed 5 bases at V and 5 bases at J, leaving 6 bases unmatched. The CDR3 DNA reads TGTGCCAGTAGTGCCACTAGCGGGGGTAGAGATACGCAGTATTTT. Encoded protein: CASSATSGGRDTQYF.

This rearrangement joins TRBV5-1 to TRBJ1-6, with 7 bases matching TRBD1. The CDR3 extends over 19 amino acids. Unmatched junction bases numbered 11, after V lost 2 bases and J lost 0 bases. Per germline, CDR1 SGHRS and CDR2 YFSETQ. In DNA, the CDR3 is TGCGCCAGCAGCTTAAAGGGGGCGGTCAGTAGCTCCTATAATTCACCCCTCCACTTT. This translates into CASSLKGAVSSSYNSPLHF.

CDR3: CASSRSLGDGYTF. The CDR3 nucleotides are TGTGCCAGCAGTCGCTCGTTAGGAGATGGCTACACCTTC. This chain connects TRBV6-1 to TRBJ1-2, with D hard to call. The germline V gene encodes CDR1 MNHNS and CDR2 SASEGT. The CDR3 totals 13 residues. V dropped 5 bases and J dropped 6 bases, with 13 bases sitting between them.

The V gene is TRBV6-4, the J gene TRBJ2-5; TRBD2 might be the D (6 bases). The CDR3 is 13 amino acids. Trimming stripped 5 bases from V and 5 bases from J, with 12 bases between. Germline loops: CDR1 MRHNA, CDR2 SNTAGT. CDR3 region: CASSNNRGETQYF. The CDR3 DNA reads TGTGCCAGCAGTAACAACCGGGGGGAGACCCAGTACTTC.

The chain combines TRBV6-5 with TRBJ2-5, with D maybe TRBD2 (5 bases). The CDR3 has 15 residues. Trimming removed 5 bases from V and 4 bases from J, with 17 bases in between. The germline V gene has CDR1 MNHEY and CDR2 SVGAGI. The CDR3 here is CASSPGNTRTETQYF. The DNA for the CDR3 is TGTGCCAGCAGTCCCGGGAACACTAGAACAGAGACCCAGTACTTC.

The chain is built from TRBV11-2 and TRBJ1-1; 7 bases map to TRBD1. The V gene end was trimmed by 6 bases and the J gene end by 1 base; junction bases not matched to a gene: 11. Germline CDR1 is SGHAT and CDR2 is FQNNGV. This CDR3 is 16 amino acids long. The CDR3 loop is CASRSGRGRKNTEAFF. CDR3 nucleotides: TGTGCCAGCAGGTCAGGTAGGGGGCGGAAGAACACTGAAGCTTTCTTT.

V is TRBV4-1 and J is TRBJ1-1; 10 bases align to TRBD1. The V gene end was trimmed by 3 bases and the J gene end by 6 bases; junction bases not matched to a gene: 13. CDR1 is MGHRA and CDR2 is YSYEKL in the germline V gene. CDR3 size: 17 residues. The CDR3, as DNA: TGCGCCAGCAGCCACCGGACAGGGGGAGGCCCTTTGGCTGAAGCTTTCTTT. As protein: CASSHRTGGGPLAEAFF.